This T cell receptor (beta chain) was captured by sequencing in a study of T cells in Graves' hyperthyroidism and ophthalmopathy. Study-level information: Initial diagnosis, before any treatment, was when peripheral blood was collected. Broader study findings: Blood also held most thyroid clonotypes expanded beyond 0.001.

Used for diagnoses were clinical symptoms, serum thyroxine and TRAb, thyroid ultrasound and orbital computed tomography. The sample of blood was obtained at first hyperthyroidism diagnosis (before any ophthalmopathy symptoms). Using RNA transcripts as the source, TCR beta CDR3 regions were amplified. First-round RT-PCR targeting the TCR CDR3 was performed with the HTBI primer set. TCRdb independently ran MiXCR on the multiplex PCR reads; one entry per CDR3 protein. The data show about 300,000 distinct CDR3 sequences, 25% to 30% seen once. This clonotype was recorded many times. Its antigen is not known. V lost 2 bases and J 0 bases, leaving 19 bases between the germline ends. The CDR3 contains 18 residues. CDR1 is LNHNV and CDR2 is YYDKDF in the germline V gene (reference sequence).

The specimen sequenced was blood. The chain combines TRBV15 with TRBJ1-2; possibly TRBD1 for D (6 bases). This TCR came from a man aged 40-55 years with Graves' hyperthyroidism that later progressed to Graves' ophthalmopathy. The CDR3 protein is CATSRKNRETTTNYGYTF. The CDR3 coding sequence is TGTGCCACCAGCAGAAAAAACAGGGAGACGACAACTAACTATGGCTACACCTTC. Looking up the rest from reference TRBV15 and TRBJ1-2 gives the full variable domain: DAMVIQNPRYQVTQFGKPVTLSCSQTLNHNVMYWYQQKSSQAPKLLFHYYDKDFNNEADTPDNFQSRRPNTSFCFLDIRSPGLGDTAMYLCATSRKNRETTTNYGYTFGSGTRLTVV.